These T cell receptor beta chains were read from a single sample in a study of cytomegalovirus exposure and HLA in healthy donors. Repertoires were generated with immunoSEQ multiplex PCR, while TCRdb's copy carries only in-frame clones and drops some. The top ten clones hold roughly 1.4% of a sample with fewer than 120,000 clones, around 89% of them seen once. Source material: PBMCs. The source of these receptors is a woman aged 25 to 45 in good health and CMV-seropositive. Both conserved end residues are part of each CDR3. D genes are given only for firm matches.

11,TRBJ2-1,.,TRBV28,CASSKLNEQFF
14,TRBJ1-2,.,TRBV7-8,CASSPSRILYGYTF
14,TRBJ2-1,.,TRBV27,CASSQRQVYNEQFF
15,TRBJ2-4,.,TRBV2,CASSEGKGAKNIQYF
16,TRBJ2-1,TRBD2,TRBV7-8,CASSSGGLAVYNEQFF
12,TRBJ1-2,TRBD1,TRBV13,CASSLAPDRVAF
13,TRBJ2-3,.,TRBV30,CAWTLGFTDTQYF
17,TRBJ2-7,TRBD2,TRBV4-1,CASSQGSTSGRKYEQYF
12,TRBJ2-1,.,TRBV5-4,CASSLGLGEQFF
15,TRBJ2-7,.,TRBV29-1,CSVEARDKTAYEQYF
14,TRBJ1-3,TRBD1,TRBV5-6,CASSQTGGRNTIYF
16,TRBJ1-4,TRBD1,TRBV4-3,CASSQGTGGINEKLFF
15,TRBJ2-2,.,TRBV28,CASSLTNKGAGELFF
14,TRBJ1-4,TRBD1,TRBV2,CASRRGQLNEKLFF
17,TRBJ1-4,.,TRBV18,CASSPRNSRSTNEKLFF
14,TRBJ1-2,.,TRBV18,CASSPISNPDGYTF
11,TRBJ2-5,.,TRBV29-1,CSGREVETQYF
15,TRBJ1-4,.,TRBV25-1,CASSEFGGHREKLFF
18,TRBJ2-3,TRBD2,TRBV15,CATSRDRRASGITDTQYF
13,TRBJ2-5,.,TRBV15,CATSRALRETQYF
14,TRBJ2-3,.,TRBV2,CASRVRGTMDTQYF
14,TRBJ2-1,.,TRBV7-6,CASSGLRGADEQFF
13,TRBJ1-4,.,TRBV27,CASSFGGDEKLFF
14,TRBJ2-7,TRBD1,TRBV19,CASTGTGPSYEQYF
15,TRBJ2-1,TRBD2,TRBV4-3,CASSQDRLGRDEQFF
18,TRBJ1-2,TRBD1,TRBV4-3,CASSQDLLDRGLVDGYTF
16,TRBJ1-5,TRBD1,TRBV5-5,CASSSGQAVLGQPQHF
13,TRBJ1-2,TRBD1,TRBV2,CASSGGQNYGYTF
15,TRBJ2-3,TRBD1,TRBV11-3,CASSPRQGATDTQYF
14,TRBJ1-2,TRBD1,TRBV6-6,CASSEDRGNYGYTF
15,TRBJ1-6,TRBD1,TRBV5-1,CASRRDRGLSSPLHF
13,TRBJ2-1,.,TRBV10-3,CAIMGAGYNEQFF
14,TRBJ2-1,TRBD1,TRBV10-3,CAITSGTGNNEQFF
16,TRBJ2-3,TRBD2,TRBV2,CASQQPGLASSGTQYF
15,TRBJ2-7,TRBD1,TRBV4-1,CASSQDPGQRYEQYF
14,TRBJ2-7,.,TRBV2,CASSVRTVNYEQYF
14,TRBJ2-7,.,TRBV10-3,CAISEGPGGYEQYF
17,TRBJ1-4,.,TRBV28,CASSLSLPQGTNEKLFF
14,TRBJ2-7,TRBD2,TRBV5-1,CASRLSGYSYEQYF
16,TRBJ2-7,TRBD2,TRBV28,CASSLAGGPSSYEQYF
16,TRBJ2-4,.,TRBV10-3,CAISESERLAKNIQYF
14,TRBJ2-1,TRBD2,TRBV2,CASRASGGASEQFF